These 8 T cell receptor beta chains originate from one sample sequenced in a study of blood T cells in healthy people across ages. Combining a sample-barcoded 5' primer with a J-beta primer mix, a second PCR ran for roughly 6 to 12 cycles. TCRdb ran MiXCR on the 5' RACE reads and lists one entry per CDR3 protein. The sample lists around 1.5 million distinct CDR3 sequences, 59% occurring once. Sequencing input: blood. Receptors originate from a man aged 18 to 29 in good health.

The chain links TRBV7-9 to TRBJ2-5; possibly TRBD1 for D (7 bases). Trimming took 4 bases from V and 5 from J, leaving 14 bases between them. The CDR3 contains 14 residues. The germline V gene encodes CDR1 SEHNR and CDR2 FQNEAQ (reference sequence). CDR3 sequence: CASSSVTGRETQYF. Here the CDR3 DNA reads TGTGCCAGCAGCTCAGTGACAGGGAGGGAGACCCAGTACTTC.

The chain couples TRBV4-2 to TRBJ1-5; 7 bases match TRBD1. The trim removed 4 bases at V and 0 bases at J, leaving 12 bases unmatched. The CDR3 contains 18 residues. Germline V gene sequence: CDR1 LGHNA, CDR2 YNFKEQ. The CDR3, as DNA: TGTGCCAGCAGCCGTCGACAGGGAGGGTCATATAGCAATCAGCCCCAGCATTTT. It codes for CASSRRQGGSYSNQPQHF.

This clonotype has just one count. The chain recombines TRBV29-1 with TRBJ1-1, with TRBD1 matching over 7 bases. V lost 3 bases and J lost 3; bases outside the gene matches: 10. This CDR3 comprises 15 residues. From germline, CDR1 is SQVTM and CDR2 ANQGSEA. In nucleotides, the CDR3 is TGCAGCGTTGAGTTTTTTCCGGGACAGCACACTGAAGCTTTCTTT. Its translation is CSVEFFPGQHTEAFF. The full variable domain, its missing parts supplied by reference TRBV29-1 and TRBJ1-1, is SAVISQKPSRDICQRGTSLTIQCQVDSQVTMMFWYRQQPGQSLTLIATANQGSEATYESGFVIDKFPISRPNLTFSTLTVSNMSPEDSSIYLCSVEFFPGQHTEAFFGQGTRLTVV.

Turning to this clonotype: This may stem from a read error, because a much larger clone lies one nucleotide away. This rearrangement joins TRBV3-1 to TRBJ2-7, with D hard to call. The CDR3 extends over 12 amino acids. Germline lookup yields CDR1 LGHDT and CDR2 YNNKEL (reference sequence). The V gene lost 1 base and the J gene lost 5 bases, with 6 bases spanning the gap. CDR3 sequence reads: CASSQVSHEQYF. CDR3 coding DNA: TGTGCCAGCAGCCAAGTTTCCCACGAGCAGTACTTC.

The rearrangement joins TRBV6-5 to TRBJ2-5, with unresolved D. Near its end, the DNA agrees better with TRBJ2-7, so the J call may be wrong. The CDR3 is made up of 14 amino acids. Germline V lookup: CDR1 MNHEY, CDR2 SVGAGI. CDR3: CASSYRRALNEQYF. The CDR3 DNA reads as TGTGCCAGCAGTTACCGACGGGCGCTGAACGAGCAGTACTTC.

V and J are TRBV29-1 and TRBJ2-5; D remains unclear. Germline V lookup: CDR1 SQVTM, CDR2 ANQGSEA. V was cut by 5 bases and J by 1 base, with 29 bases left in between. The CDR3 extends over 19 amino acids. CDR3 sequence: CSVSGGEAWVGPPQETQYF. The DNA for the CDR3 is TGCAGCGTTTCGGGCGGCGAGGCGTGGGTAGGACCCCCCCAAGAGACCCAGTACTTC. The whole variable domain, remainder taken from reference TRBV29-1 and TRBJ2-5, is SAVISQKPSRDICQRGTSLTIQCQVDSQVTMMFWYRQQPGQSLTLIATANQGSEATYESGFVIDKFPISRPNLTFSTLTVSNMSPEDSSIYLCSVSGGEAWVGPPQETQYFGPGTRLLVL.

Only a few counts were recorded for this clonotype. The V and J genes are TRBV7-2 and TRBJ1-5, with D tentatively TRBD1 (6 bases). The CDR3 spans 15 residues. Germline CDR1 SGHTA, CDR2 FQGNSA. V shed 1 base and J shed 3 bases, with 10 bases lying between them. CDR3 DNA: TGTGCCAGCAGCTTAGTCAGGGGCCCCAATCAGCCCCAGCATTTT. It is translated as CASSLVRGPNQPQHF.

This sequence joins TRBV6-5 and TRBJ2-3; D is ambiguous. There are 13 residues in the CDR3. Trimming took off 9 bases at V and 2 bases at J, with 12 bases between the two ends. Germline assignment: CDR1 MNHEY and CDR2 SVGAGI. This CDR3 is CASLEIDTDTQYF. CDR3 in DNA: TGTGCCAGTCTGGAAATCGACACAGATACGCAGTATTTT.